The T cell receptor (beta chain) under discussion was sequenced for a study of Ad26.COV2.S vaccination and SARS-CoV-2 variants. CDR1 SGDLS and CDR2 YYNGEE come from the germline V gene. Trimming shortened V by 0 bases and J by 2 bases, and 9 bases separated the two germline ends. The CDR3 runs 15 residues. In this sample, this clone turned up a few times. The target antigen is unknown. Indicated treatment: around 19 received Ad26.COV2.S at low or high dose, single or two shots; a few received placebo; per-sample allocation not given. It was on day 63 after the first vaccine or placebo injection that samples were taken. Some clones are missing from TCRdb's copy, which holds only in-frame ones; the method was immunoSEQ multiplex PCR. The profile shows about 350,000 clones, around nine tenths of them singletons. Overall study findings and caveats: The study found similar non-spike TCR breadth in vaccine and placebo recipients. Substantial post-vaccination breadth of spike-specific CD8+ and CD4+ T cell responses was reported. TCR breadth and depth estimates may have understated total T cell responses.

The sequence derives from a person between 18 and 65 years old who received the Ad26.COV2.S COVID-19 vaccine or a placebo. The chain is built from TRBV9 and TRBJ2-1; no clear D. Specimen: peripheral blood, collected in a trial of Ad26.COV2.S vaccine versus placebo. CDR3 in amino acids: CASSVGPTPYNEQFF. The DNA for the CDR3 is TGTGCCAGCAGCGTAGGTCCAACTCCCTACAATGAGCAGTTCTTC.